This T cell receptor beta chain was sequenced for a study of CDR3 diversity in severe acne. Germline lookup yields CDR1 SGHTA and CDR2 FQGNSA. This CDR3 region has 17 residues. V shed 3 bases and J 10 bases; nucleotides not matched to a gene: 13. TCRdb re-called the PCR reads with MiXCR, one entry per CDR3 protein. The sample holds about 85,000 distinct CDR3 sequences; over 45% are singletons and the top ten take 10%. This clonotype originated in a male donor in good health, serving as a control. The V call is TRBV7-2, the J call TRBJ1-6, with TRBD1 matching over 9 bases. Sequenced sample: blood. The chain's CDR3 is CASSFQAGTGRSSPLHF. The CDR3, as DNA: TGTGCCAGCAGCTTTCAGGCCGGGACAGGGCGGTCGTCACCCCTCCACTTT.